These 3 T cell receptor delta chains came from one sample sequenced in a study of gamma-delta T cells after stem cell transplantation. TCRdb reprocessed the RT-PCR reads using CATT. The table lists some 970 delta-chain clones, 3.5% to 4% of them singletons. The sequencing input was gamma-delta T cells. All receptors come from a human donor. It is not recorded whose cells these are; they may come from a transplant donor.

By sample fraction, this clone is medium-sized (0.01 to 0.1%). The CDR3 DNA sequence: TGTGCCTGTGACCCTGTGGGGGATAGAAACGCCGATAAACTCATCTTT. The encoded protein is CACDPVGDRNADKLIF. The chain couples TRDV2 to TRDJ1; 9 nucleotides agree with TRDD3. The germline CDR1 and CDR2 sequences are GEAIGNYY and EKD. V lost 3 bases and J lost 3; bases outside the gene matches: 10. CDR3 size: 16 residues.

This clone came up a few times. An end of the junction differs from the germline gene, which may be a read error. This chain connects TRDV2 to TRDJ3, with TRDD3 identical over 9 bases. Germline loops: CDR1 GEAIGNYY, CDR2 EKD. The CDR3 totals 18 residues. This chain's CDR3 is CACDPTGGDSRDTRRMFF. CDR3 nucleotide sequence: TGTGCCTGTGACCCTACTGGGGGAGACTCCCGGGACACCCGACGGATGTTTTTC.

Judged by abundance, this clone is medium-sized. A clone one base away is much larger, so this may be a read error. This sequence joins TRDV2 and TRDJ1; TRDD2 is a possible D gene (5 bases). Germline V gene lookup returns CDR1 GEAIGNYY and CDR2 EKD. Trimming left V 0 bases short and J 0 bases short, with 19 bases between. CDR3 size: 18 residues. CDR3 in amino acids: CACDTLSSSTTYTDKLIF. The DNA of the CDR3 is TGTGCCTGTGACACCCTTTCCTCCTCGACTACCTACACCGATAAACTCATCTTT.